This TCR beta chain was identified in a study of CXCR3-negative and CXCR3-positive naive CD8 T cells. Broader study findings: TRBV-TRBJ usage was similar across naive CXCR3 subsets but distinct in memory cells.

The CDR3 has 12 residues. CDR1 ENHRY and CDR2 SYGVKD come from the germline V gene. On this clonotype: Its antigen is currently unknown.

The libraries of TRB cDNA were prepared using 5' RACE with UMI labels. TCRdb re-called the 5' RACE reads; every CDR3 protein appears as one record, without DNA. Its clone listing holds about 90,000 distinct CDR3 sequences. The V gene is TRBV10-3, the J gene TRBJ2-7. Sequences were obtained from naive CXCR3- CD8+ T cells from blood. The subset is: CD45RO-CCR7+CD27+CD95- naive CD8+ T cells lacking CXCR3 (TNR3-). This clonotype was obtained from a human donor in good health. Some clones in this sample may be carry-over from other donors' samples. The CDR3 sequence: CAISETTNEQYF.